This T cell receptor (beta chain) emerged from a study of T cell repertoires in cytomegalovirus infection. Across the study: Recently identified HLA-C-restricted and well-studied HLA-B-restricted CMV epitopes were used. Study findings and constraints: HLA-C-restricted TCR beta clonotypes specific for CMV led the ex vivo response. Cumulated frequencies of public TCR beta families served to identify carriers of CMV plus the relevant HLA.

The sample holds a few counts of this clonotype. The antigen is undetermined. One entry per CDR3 protein results from TCRdb running MiXCR on the reads. The profile shows over 100,000 distinct CDR3 sequences, approximately 28% of them singletons. V shed 5 bases and J shed 4 bases, with 10 bases lying between them. The CDR3 loop spans 13 amino acids. CDR1 and CDR2 (germline): LNHNV, YYDKDF (reference sequence). The chain couples TRBV15 to TRBJ2-3, with no clear D. This specimen was CD8+ T cells from cultured PBMCs, taken from culture after CMV antigen stimulation. The TCR comes from a human donor in good health (CMV status not recorded). Some clones in this sample may be carry-over from other donors' samples. CDR3 nucleotide sequence: TGTGCCACCAGCCAACACCGGGCAGATACGCAGTATTTT. This encodes CATSQHRADTQYF. Full variable domain (rest looked up from reference TRBV15 and TRBJ2-3): DAMVIQNPRYQVTQFGKPVTLSCSQTLNHNVMYWYQQKSSQAPKLLFHYYDKDFNNEADTPDNFQSRRPNTSFCFLDIRSPGLGDTAMYLCATSQHRADTQYFGPGTRLTVL.